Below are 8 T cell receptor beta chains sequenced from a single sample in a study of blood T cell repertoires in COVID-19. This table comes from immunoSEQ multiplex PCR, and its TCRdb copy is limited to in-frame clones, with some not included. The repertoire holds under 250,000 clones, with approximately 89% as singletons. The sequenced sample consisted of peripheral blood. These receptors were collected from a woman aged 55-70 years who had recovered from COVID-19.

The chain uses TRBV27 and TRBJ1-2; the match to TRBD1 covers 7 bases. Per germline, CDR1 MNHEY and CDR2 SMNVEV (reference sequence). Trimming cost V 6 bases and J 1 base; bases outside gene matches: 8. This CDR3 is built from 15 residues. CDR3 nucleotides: TGTGCCAGCAGCCAAGGGACAGTACTTAACTATGGCTACACCTTC. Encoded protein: CASSQGTVLNYGYTF.

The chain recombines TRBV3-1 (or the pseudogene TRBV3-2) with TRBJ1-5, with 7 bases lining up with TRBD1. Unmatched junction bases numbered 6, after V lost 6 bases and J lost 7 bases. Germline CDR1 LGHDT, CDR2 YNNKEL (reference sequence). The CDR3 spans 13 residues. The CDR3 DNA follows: TGTGCCAGCAGTCTTACAGGGGAACAGCCCCAGCATTTT. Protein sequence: CASSLTGEQPQHF.

This CDR3 is CASSLTPGSEIYGYTF. DNA of the CDR3: TGTGCCAGCAGCTTAACCCCCGGAAGCGAAATCTATGGCTACACCTTC. The gene calls are TRBV7-3 and TRBJ1-2, with D unclear. Per the germline V gene, CDR1 is SGHTA and CDR2 is FQGTGA. V lost 0 bases, J lost 4 bases, and 15 bases lay in between. CDR3 length equals 16 residues. Based on the CDR3 plus reference TRBV7-3 and TRBJ1-2, the full variable domain is GAGVSQTPSNKVTEKGKYVELRCDPISGHTALYWYRQSLGQGPEFLIYFQGTGAADDSGLPNDRFFAVRPEGSVSTLKIQRTERGDSAVYLCASSLTPGSEIYGYTFGSGTRLTVV.

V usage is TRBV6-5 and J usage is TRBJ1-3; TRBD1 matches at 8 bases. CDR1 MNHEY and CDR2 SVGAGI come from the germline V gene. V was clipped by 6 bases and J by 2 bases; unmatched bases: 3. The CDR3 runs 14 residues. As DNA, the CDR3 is TGTGCCAGCAGGCAGACAGGGGCTGGAAACACCATATATTTT. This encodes CASRQTGAGNTIYF.

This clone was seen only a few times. CDR3 sequence reads: CASSFRDRDEKLFF. In DNA, the CDR3 is TGTGCCAGCAGTTTCCGGGACAGGGACGAAAAACTGTTTTTT. The chain is built from TRBV27 and TRBJ1-4; TRBD1 agrees at 9 bases. Germline CDR1 and CDR2: MNHEY and SMNVEV (reference sequence). With 3 bases clipped from V and 8 bases from J, the junction kept 4 bases outside the gene matches. The CDR3 totals 14 residues. The full variable domain, rest sourced from reference TRBV27 and TRBJ1-4, is EAQVTQNPRYLITVTGKKLTVTCSQNMNHEYMSWYRQDPGLGLRQIYYSMNVEVTDKGDVPEGYKVSRKEKRNFPLILESPSPNQTSLYFCASSFRDRDEKLFFGSGTQLSVL.

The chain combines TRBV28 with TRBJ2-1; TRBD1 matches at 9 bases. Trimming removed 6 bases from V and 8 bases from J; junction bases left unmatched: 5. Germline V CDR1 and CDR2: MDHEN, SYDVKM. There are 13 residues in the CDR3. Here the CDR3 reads CASSLGQGDEQFF. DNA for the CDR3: TGTGCCAGCAGCTTGGGACAGGGCGATGAGCAGTTCTTC. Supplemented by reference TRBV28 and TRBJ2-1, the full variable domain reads DVKVTQSSRYLVKRTGEKVFLECVQDMDHENMFWYRQDPGLGLRLIYFSYDVKMKEKGDIPEGYSVSREKKERFSLILESASTNQTSMYLCASSLGQGDEQFFGPGTRLTVL.

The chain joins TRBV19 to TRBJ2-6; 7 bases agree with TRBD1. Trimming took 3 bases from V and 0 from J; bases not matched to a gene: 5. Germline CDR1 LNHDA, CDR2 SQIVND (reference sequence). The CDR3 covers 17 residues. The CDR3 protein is CASSIRTGSSGANVLTF. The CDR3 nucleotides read TGTGCCAGTAGTATTAGGACAGGAAGCTCTGGGGCCAACGTCCTGACTTTC. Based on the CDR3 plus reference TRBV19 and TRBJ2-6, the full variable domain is DGGITQSPKYLFRKEGQNVTLSCEQNLNHDAMYWYRQDPGQGLRLIYYSQIVNDFQKGDIAEGYSVSREKKESFPLTVTSAQKNPTAFYLCASSIRTGSSGANVLTFGAGSRLTVL.

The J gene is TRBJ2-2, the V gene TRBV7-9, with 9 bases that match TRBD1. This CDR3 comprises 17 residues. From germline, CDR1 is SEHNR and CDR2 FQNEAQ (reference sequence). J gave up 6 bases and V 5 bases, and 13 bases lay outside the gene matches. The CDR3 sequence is CASSARGTGQGAGELFF. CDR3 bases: TGTGCCAGCAGCGCCAGGGGAACGGGACAGGGTGCCGGGGAGCTGTTTTTT.